These T cell receptor beta chains were read from a single sample in a study of blood T cell repertoires in COVID-19. Clones were sequenced by immunoSEQ multiplex PCR, and TCRdb holds only the in-frame ones, with some missing. The repertoire holds about 210,000 clones, around four fifths seen once, with less than 3.5% in the top ten. The sample taken for sequencing was peripheral blood. The receptors derive from a man aged 50 or older with active or convalescent COVID-19. Each CDR3 is given with its conserved first and last residue. D genes are given only for firm matches. Rows give clone size only sometimes, using once, few, many, or a class for an expanded clone.

size,D,V,J,DNA,CDR3
.,TRBD2,TRBV18,TRBJ2-5,TGTGCCAGCTCACCGGCCCAACTAGCGACCCAAGAGACCCAGTACTTC,CASSPAQLATQETQYF
.,TRBD1,TRBV9,TRBJ2-3,TGTGCCAGCGCTAGACAGGGGACCACAGATACGCAGTATTTT,CASARQGTTDTQYF
.,.,TRBV2,TRBJ2-7,TGTGCCAGCAGGACTGCTCCGGTTTCCTACGAGCAGTACTTC,CASRTAPVSYEQYF
.,TRBD2,TRBV7-2,TRBJ2-7,TGTGCCAGCAGCCCGGGGACTACGAACTACGAGCAGTACTTC,CASSPGTTNYEQYF
.,TRBD2,TRBV4-3,TRBJ2-1,TGCGCCAGCAGCCTCGGGGGGGCCAATGAGCAGTTCTTC,CASSLGGANEQFF
.,.,TRBV10-3,TRBJ1-1,TGTGCCATCAGGGACAGCCGGAGCACTGAAGCTTTCTTT,CAIRDSRSTEAFF
once,TRBD2,TRBV9,TRBJ2-2,TGTGCCAGCAGCGCGGGACGAAGCGGGGGACCTGGGGAGCTGTTTTTT,CASSAGRSGGPGELFF
.,.,TRBV30,TRBJ2-7,TGTGCCTGGAGCCCGACTAGTCATCCTCTCGGCTCCTACGAGCAGTACTTC,CAWSPTSHPLGSYEQYF
.,TRBD2,TRBV5-1,TRBJ2-3,TGCGCCAGCAGCTTGAGCGCTAGCGGGACAACAGATACGCAGTATTTT,CASSLSASGTTDTQYF
.,.,TRBV27,TRBJ1-1,TGTGCCAGCAGTTCGAGGCCGCCTCTAATGAACACTGAAGCTTTCTTT,CASSSRPPLMNTEAFF
.,.,TRBV3-1/TRBV3-2,TRBJ2-5,TGTGCCAGCAGCCAAGATCCCGAAGAGACCCAGTACTTC,CASSQDPEETQYF
.,TRBD1,TRBV5-5,TRBJ1-4,TGTGCCAGCAGCTGGACGGCAGGGGGCTCCACTAATGAAAAACTGTTTTTT,CASSWTAGGSTNEKLFF
.,.,TRBV7-9,TRBJ2-5,TGTGCCAGCAGCTTAGCGATGGGACTCCAAGAGACCCAGTACTTC,CASSLAMGLQETQYF
few,.,TRBV2,TRBJ2-1,TGTGCCAGCAGTCAAGAACCGGGACTCTCCTACAATGAGCAGTTCTTC,CASSQEPGLSYNEQFF
.,.,TRBV5-6,TRBJ1-1,TGTGCCAGCAGCTTTTCATTCGGGACACCCGAAGCTTTCTTT,CASSFSFGTPEAFF
few,.,TRBV5-1,TRBJ2-7,TGCGCCAGCAGCTTGGGGCAGGACTCCTACGAGCAGTACTTC,CASSLGQDSYEQYF
once,TRBD2,TRBV28,TRBJ2-7,TGTGCCAGCGGCGAAAGCGGGATATACTACGAGCAGTACTTC,CASGESGIYYEQYF
.,TRBD1,TRBV18,TRBJ2-1,TGTGCCAGCTCACAGCAGGGGGCTATTAACAATGAGCAGTTCTTC,CASSQQGAINNEQFF
few,.,TRBV5-4,TRBJ2-7,TGTGCCAGCAGCTTGACCAACAGGGTAGGCGCCTACGAGCAGTACTTC,CASSLTNRVGAYEQYF
.,.,TRBV11-2,TRBJ2-3,TGTGCCAGCAGCTTACTGTCCTCAGATACGCAGTATTTT,CASSLLSSDTQYF
once,.,TRBV15,TRBJ1-3,TGTGCCACCAGCAGAGGGCCCAGCTCTGGAAACACCATATATTTT,CATSRGPSSGNTIYF
.,.,TRBV19,TRBJ2-1,TGTGCCAGTACCTCTGGGCCCCTTTATTACAATGAGCAGTTCTTC,CASTSGPLYYNEQFF
.,.,TRBV2,TRBJ1-6,TGTGCCAGCAGTCTCCTCAATTCACCCCTCCACTTT,CASSLLNSPLHF
.,.,TRBV12-2,TRBJ2-7,TGTGCAAGTCGCTGTCTGACTAGCGGGAAGGCTTACGAGCAGTACTTC,CASRCLTSGKAYEQYF
.,.,TRBV5-6,TRBJ2-7,TGTGCCAGCAGCTTGGCGGGAGTGGCGTACGAGCAGTACTTC,CASSLAGVAYEQYF
.,.,TRBV6-2/TRBV6-3,TRBJ2-3,TGTGCCAGCAGTTACTCAACAGGGCGAGATACGCAGTATTTT,CASSYSTGRDTQYF
.,TRBD1,TRBV19,TRBJ2-5,TGTGCCAGTAGTCCTTGGGGACAGAACCAAGAGACCCAGTACTTC,CASSPWGQNQETQYF
once,.,TRBV9,TRBJ2-2,TGTGCCAGCAGCGTAGATGGACAGCTCACCCGGGAGCTGTTTTTT,CASSVDGQLTRELFF
.,.,TRBV28,TRBJ1-2,TGTGCCAGCAGTTTTACTGGGGCTGGGGTTGGCTACACCTTC,CASSFTGAGVGYTF
.,.,TRBV6-5,TRBJ1-1,TGTGCCAGCAGTCCCCCATTTGAGGGGGGGACTGAAGCTTTCTTT,CASSPPFEGGTEAFF
.,TRBD1,TRBV11-2,TRBJ2-5,TGTGCCAGCAGCTCCGAGGACAGGTCCCCTCGGGAGACCCAGTACTTC,CASSSEDRSPRETQYF
once,.,TRBV18,TRBJ2-7,TGTGCCAGCTCTATCGGGGTTTCCTACGAGCAGTACTTC,CASSIGVSYEQYF